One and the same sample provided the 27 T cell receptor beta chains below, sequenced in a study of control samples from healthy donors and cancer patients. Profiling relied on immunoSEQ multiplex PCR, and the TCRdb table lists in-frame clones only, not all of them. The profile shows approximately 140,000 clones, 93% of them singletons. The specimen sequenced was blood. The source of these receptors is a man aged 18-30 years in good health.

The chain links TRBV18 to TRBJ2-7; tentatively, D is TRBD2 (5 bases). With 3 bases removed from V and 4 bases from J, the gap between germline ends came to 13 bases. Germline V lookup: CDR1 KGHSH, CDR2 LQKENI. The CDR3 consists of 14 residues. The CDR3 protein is CASSPKRSRYEQYF. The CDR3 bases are TGTGCCAGCTCACCCAAGCGGTCCCGGTACGAGCAGTACTTC.

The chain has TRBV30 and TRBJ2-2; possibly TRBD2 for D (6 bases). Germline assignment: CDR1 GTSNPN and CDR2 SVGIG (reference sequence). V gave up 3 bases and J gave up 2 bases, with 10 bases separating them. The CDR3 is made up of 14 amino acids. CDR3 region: CAWRGTLNTGELFF. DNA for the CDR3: TGTGCCTGGAGGGGGACTCTAAACACCGGGGAGCTGTTTTTT.

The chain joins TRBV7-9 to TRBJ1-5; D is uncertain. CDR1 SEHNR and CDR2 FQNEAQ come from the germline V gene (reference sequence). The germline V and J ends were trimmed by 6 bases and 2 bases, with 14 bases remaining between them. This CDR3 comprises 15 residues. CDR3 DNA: TGTGCCAGCAGTCGGGTCGGGGTTGGCAATCAGCCCCAGCATTTT. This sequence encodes CASSRVGVGNQPQHF.

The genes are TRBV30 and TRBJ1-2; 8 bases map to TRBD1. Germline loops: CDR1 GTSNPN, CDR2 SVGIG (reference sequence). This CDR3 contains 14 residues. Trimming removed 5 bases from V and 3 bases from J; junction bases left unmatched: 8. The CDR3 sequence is CAWLGAGGYYGYTF. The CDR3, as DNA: TGTGCCTGGTTGGGGGCAGGGGGCTACTATGGCTACACCTTC.

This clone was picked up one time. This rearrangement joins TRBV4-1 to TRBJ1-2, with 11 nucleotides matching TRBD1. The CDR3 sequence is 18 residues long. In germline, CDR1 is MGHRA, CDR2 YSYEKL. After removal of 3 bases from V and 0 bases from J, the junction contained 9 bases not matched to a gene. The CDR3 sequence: CASSHRIGGQGANYGYTF. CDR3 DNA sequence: TGCGCCAGCAGCCACCGGATCGGGGGACAGGGGGCTAACTATGGCTACACCTTC.

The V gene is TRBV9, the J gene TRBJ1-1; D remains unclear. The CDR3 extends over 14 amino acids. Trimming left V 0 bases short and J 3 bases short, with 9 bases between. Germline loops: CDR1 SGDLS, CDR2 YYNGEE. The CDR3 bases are TGTGCCAGCAGCGTAGGGGCCGATGACACTGAAGCTTTCTTT. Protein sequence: CASSVGADDTEAFF. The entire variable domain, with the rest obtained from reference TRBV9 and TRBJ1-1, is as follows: DSGVTQTPKHLITATGQRVTLRCSPRSGDLSVYWYQQSLDQGLQFLIQYYNGEERAKGNILERFSAQQFPDLHSELNLSSLELGDSALYFCASSVGADDTEAFFGQGTRLTVV.

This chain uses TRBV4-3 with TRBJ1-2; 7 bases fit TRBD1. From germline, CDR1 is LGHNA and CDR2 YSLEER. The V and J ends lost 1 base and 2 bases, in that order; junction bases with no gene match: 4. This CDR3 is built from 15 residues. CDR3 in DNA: TGCGCCAGCAGCCAAGGACAGGGCCTGAACTATGGCTACACCTTC. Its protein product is CASSQGQGLNYGYTF.

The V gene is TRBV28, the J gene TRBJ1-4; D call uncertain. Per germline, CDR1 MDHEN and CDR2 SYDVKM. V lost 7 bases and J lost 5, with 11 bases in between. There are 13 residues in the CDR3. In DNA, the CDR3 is TGTGCCAGCATCGAGACACTGAATGAAAAACTGTTTTTT. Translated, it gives CASIETLNEKLFF.

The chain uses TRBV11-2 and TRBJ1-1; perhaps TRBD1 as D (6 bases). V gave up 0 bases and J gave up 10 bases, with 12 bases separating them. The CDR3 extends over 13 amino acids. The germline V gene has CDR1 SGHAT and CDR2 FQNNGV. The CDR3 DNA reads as TGTGCCAGCAGCTTAGATCTCGGCAGGGGAGCTTTCTTT. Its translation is CASSLDLGRGAFF.

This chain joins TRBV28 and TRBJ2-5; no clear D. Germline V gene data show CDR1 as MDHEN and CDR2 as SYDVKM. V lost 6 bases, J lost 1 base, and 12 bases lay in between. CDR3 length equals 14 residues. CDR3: CASRQHRVQETQYF. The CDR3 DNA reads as TGTGCCAGCAGACAACACAGAGTCCAAGAGACCCAGTACTTC.

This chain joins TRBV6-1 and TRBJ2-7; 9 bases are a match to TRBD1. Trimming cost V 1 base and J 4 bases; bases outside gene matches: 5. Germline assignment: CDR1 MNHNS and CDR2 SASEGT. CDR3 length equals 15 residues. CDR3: CASSEGDREQYEQYF. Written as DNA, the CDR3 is TGTGCCAGCAGTGAAGGGGACAGGGAGCAGTACGAGCAGTACTTC.

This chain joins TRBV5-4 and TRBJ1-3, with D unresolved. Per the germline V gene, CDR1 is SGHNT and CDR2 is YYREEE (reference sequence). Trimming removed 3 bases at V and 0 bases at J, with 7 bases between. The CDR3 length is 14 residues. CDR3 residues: CASSSPSSGNTIYF. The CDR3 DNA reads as TGTGCCAGCAGCTCCCCTAGCTCTGGAAACACCATATATTTT.

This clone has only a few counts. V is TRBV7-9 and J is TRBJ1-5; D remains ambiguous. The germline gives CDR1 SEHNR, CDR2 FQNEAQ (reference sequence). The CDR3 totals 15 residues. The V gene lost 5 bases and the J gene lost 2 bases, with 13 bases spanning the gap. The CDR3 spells CASSPPIGGNQPQHF. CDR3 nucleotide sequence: TGTGCCAGCAGCCCACCGATCGGGGGCAATCAGCCCCAGCATTTT.

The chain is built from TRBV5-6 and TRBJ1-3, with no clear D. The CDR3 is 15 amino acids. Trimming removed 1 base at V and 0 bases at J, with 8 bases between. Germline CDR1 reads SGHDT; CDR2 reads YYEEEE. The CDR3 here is CASSLFSVSGNTIYF. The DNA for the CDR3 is TGTGCCAGCAGCTTGTTCTCCGTCTCTGGAAACACCATATATTTT.

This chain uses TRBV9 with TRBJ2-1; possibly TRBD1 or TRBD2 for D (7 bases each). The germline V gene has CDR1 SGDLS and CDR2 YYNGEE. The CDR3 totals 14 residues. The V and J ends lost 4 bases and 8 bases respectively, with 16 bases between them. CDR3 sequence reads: CASSPRQGGYEQFF. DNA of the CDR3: TGTGCCAGCAGCCCGCGACAGGGAGGGTATGAGCAGTTCTTC. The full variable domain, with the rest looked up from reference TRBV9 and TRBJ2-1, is DSGVTQTPKHLITATGQRVTLRCSPRSGDLSVYWYQQSLDQGLQFLIQYYNGEERAKGNILERFSAQQFPDLHSELNLSSLELGDSALYFCASSPRQGGYEQFFGPGTRLTVL.

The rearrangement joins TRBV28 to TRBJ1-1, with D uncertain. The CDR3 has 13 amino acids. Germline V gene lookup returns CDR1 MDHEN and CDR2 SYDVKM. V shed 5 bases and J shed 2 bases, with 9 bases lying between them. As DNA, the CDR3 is TGTGCCAGCAGTGGACGGATCAACACTGAAGCTTTCTTT. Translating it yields CASSGRINTEAFF. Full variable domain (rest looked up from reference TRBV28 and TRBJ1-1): DVKVTQSSRYLVKRTGEKVFLECVQDMDHENMFWYRQDPGLGLRLIYFSYDVKMKEKGDIPEGYSVSREKKERFSLILESASTNQTSMYLCASSGRINTEAFFGQGTRLTVV.

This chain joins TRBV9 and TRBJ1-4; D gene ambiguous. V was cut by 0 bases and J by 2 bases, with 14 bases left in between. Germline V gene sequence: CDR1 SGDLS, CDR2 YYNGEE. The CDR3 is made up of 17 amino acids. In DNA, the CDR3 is TGTGCCAGCAGCGTAGGAAGAGGGAGGGCCACTAATGAAAAACTGTTTTTT. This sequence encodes CASSVGRGRATNEKLFF.

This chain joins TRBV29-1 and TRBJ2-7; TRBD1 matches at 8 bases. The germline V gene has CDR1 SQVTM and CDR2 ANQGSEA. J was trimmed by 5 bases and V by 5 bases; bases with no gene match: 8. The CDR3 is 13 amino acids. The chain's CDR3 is CSVRGQGFNEQYF. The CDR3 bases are TGCAGCGTTCGTGGACAGGGATTCAACGAGCAGTACTTC.

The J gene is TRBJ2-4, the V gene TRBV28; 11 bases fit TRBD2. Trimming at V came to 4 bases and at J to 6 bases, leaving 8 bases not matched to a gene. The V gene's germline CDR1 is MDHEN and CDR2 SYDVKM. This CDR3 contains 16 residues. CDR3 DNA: TGTGCCAGCAGTTCCAATAGCGGGAGGGCGCGAAACATTCAGTACTTC. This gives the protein CASSSNSGRARNIQYF.

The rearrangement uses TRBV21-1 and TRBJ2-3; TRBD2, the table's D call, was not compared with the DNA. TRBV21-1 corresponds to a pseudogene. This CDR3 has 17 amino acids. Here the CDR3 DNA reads TGTGCCAGCAGCAAAAATCTCCAGCGGAGTAGCACAGATACGCAGTATTTT. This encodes CASSKNLQRSSTDTQYF.

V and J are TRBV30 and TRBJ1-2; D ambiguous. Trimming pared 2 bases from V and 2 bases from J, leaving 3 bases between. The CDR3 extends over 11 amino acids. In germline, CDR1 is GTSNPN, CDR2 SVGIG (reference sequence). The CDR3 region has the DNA TGTGCCTGGAGTCTGAACTATGGCTACACCTTC. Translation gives CAWSLNYGYTF.

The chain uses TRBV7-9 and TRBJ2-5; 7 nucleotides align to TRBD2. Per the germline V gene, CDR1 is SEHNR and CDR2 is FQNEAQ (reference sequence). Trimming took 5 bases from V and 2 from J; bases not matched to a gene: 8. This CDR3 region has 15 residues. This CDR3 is CASSKWEGRQETQYF. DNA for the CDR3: TGTGCCAGCAGCAAATGGGAGGGGAGGCAAGAGACCCAGTACTTC.

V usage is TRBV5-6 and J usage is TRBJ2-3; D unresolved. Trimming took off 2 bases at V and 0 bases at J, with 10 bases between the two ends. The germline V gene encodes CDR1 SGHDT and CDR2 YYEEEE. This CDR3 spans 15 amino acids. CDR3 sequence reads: CASSLRVTSTDTQYF. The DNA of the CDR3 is TGTGCCAGCAGCTTACGGGTAACTAGCACAGATACGCAGTATTTT.

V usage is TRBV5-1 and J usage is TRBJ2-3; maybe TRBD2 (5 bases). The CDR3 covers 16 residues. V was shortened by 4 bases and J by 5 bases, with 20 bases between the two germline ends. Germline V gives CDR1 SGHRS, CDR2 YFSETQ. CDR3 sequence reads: CASSLAAGIGLDTQYF. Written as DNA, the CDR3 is TGCGCCAGCAGCCTAGCAGCCGGGATAGGGTTAGATACGCAGTATTTT.

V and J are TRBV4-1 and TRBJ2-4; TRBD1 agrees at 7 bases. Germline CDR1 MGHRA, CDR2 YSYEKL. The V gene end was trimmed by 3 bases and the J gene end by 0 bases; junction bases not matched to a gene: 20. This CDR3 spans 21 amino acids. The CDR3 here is CASSQLTGVNSPDLAKNIQYF. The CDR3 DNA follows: TGCGCCAGCAGCCAGCTTACAGGGGTTAATTCTCCCGATCTAGCCAAAAACATTCAGTACTTC.

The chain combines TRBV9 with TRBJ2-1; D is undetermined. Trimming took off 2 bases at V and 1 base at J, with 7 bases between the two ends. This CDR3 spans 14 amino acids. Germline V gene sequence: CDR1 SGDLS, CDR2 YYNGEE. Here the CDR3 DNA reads TGTGCCAGCAGCGTCGGGTGGTCCTACAATGAGCAGTTCTTC. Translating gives CASSVGWSYNEQFF.

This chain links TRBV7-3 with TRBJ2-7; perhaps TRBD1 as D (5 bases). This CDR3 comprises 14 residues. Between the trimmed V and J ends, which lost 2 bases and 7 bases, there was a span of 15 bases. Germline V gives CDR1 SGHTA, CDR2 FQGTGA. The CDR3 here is CASSLQGSLGEQYF. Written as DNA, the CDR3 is TGTGCCAGCAGCTTACAGGGCAGCCTCGGGGAGCAGTACTTC.